These T cell receptor beta chains were read from a single sample in a study of technical replicates of blood from a handful of donors. The data were produced by immunoSEQ multiplex PCR, yet TCRdb's version contains in-frame clones alone and is incomplete. The top ten clones hold 0.24% of a sample with about 83,000 clones, around 96% of them seen once. Sequenced: T cells isolated from PBMCs. The origin of the receptors is a human donor in good health. Both conserved end residues are part of each CDR3. The D gene is left open where the match is weak. The size entry is marked missing in some rows and otherwise reads once, few, many or a size class.

-	TRBJ2-7	TRBV6-6	-	CARPTGRRYEQYF	TGTGCCAGACCTACGGGTCGTAGGTACGAGCAGTACTTC
-	TRBJ2-7	TRBV5-1	TRBD1	CASSLQQGDEQYF	TGCGCCAGCAGCTTGCAACAGGGGGACGAGCAGTACTTC
-	TRBJ1-3	TRBV9	TRBD1	CASSVAFQTGTGTGAGNTIYF	TGTGCCAGCAGCGTAGCTTTCCAGACCGGGACAGGGACAGGGGCTGGAAACACCATATATTTT
-	TRBJ2-7	TRBV5-3	-	CASSLQLGGEQYF	TGTGCCAGCAGCTTACAATTAGGGGGCGAGCAGTACTTC
-	TRBJ2-1	TRBV19	-	CASSINGLGNEQFF	TGTGCCAGTAGTATCAACGGCCTAGGCAATGAGCAGTTCTTC
-	TRBJ1-5	TRBV5-6	-	CASSSGGSPYQPQHF	TGTGCCAGCAGCTCTGGCGGGAGTCCCTATCAGCCCCAGCATTTT
once	TRBJ2-1	TRBV6-1	TRBD2	CASSESSGSSGNEQFF	TGTGCCAGCAGCGAAAGTAGCGGGAGTTCTGGGAATGAGCAGTTCTTC
-	TRBJ2-5	TRBV5-8	-	CASLTLGVQETQYF	TGTGCCAGCCTGACTCTAGGGGTACAAGAGACCCAGTACTTC
once	TRBJ2-5	TRBV19	TRBD2	CASSIPSRGRRRETQYF	TGTGCCAGTAGTATCCCCTCCCGCGGGAGGCGGCGTGAGACCCAGTACTTC
-	TRBJ1-2	TRBV5-6	TRBD1	CASSAGTGLLNYGYTF	TGTGCCAGCAGCGCGGGGACAGGATTACTTAACTATGGCTACACCTTC
-	TRBJ2-7	TRBV11-3	TRBD1	CASSLDPTGSGEQYF	TGTGCCAGCAGCTTAGATCCGACAGGGTCAGGCGAGCAGTACTTC
-	TRBJ2-7	TRBV5-4	TRBD1	CASSAPTSGQGFEQYF	TGTGCCAGCAGCGCACCAACCTCGGGACAGGGGTTCGAGCAGTACTTC
-	TRBJ1-5	TRBV6-1	-	CASRGGGFNQPQHF	TGTGCCAGCAGGGGGGGAGGTTTTAATCAGCCCCAGCATTTT
-	TRBJ2-4	TRBV7-9	TRBD2	CASSLAGGPEHIQYF	TGTGCCAGCAGCTTAGCGGGAGGGCCGGAACACATTCAGTACTTC
-	TRBJ2-3	TRBV7-3	-	CASSRLIGTDTQYF	TGTGCCAGCAGCCGACTCATAGGCACAGATACGCAGTATTTT
-	TRBJ1-1	TRBV2	-	CASTKGTTQAFF	TGTGCCAGCACCAAAGGGACAACTCAAGCTTTCTTT
-	TRBJ1-4	TRBV7-9	-	CASSLGSVFEKLFF	TGTGCCAGCAGCTTAGGTTCCGTGTTTGAAAAACTGTTTTTT
-	TRBJ1-1	TRBV5-4	-	CASTDTQGTEAFF	TGTGCCAGCACCGATACCCAGGGAACTGAAGCTTTCTTT
-	TRBJ2-3	TRBV5-1	-	CASSYTTDTQYF	TGCGCCAGCAGCTACACCACAGATACGCAGTATTTT
-	TRBJ2-7	TRBV7-2	-	CASSFHYEQYF	TGTGCCAGCAGCTTCCACTACGAGCAGTACTTC
once	TRBJ1-1	TRBV7-9	-	CASSPNSARGTEAFF	TGTGCCAGCAGCCCCAATTCCGCCCGAGGAACTGAAGCTTTCTTT
-	TRBJ2-2	TRBV25-1	-	CASSDNGYRSGELFF	TGTGCCAGCAGTGACAATGGGTACAGGTCCGGGGAGCTGTTTTTT
once	TRBJ2-3	TRBV7-2	TRBD2	CASSLGPAGGPDGTQYF	TGTGCCAGCAGCTTAGGTCCAGCGGGAGGGCCAGATGGTACGCAGTATTTT
-	TRBJ1-5	TRBV29-1	TRBD1	CSVRDSNSNQPQHF	TGCAGCGTCCGGGACAGCAATAGCAATCAGCCCCAGCATTTT
-	TRBJ1-5	TRBV27	TRBD1	CASSSGQGVQPQHF	TGTGCCAGCAGTTCAGGACAGGGAGTTCAGCCCCAGCATTTT
-	TRBJ2-2	TRBV30	-	CAWLSYRSTGELFF	TGTGCCTGGTTGTCGTATAGGAGCACCGGGGAGCTGTTTTTT
-	TRBJ1-1	TRBV19	TRBD1	CASSFTGTGAPTEAFF	TGTGCCAGTAGTTTTACCGGGACAGGGGCTCCGACTGAAGCTTTCTTT
-	TRBJ2-2	TRBV21-1	-	CASSSGGVGECWTGVTGELFF	TGTGCCAGCAGCTCTGGGGGAGTGGGGGAGTGCTGGACAGGGGTCACCGGGGAGCTGTTTTTT
-	TRBJ2-7	TRBV6-5	TRBD1	CASSYSPGTVFYEQYF	TGTGCCAGCAGTTACTCGCCCGGGACAGTTTTTTACGAGCAGTACTTC
-	TRBJ2-5	TRBV6-1	-	CASTAGRQETQYF	TGTGCCAGCACCGCGGGGAGACAAGAGACCCAGTACTTC
-	TRBJ2-3	TRBV19	TRBD2	CASRLAGESDTQYF	TGTGCCAGTAGACTAGCGGGGGAGTCAGATACGCAGTATTTT
-	TRBJ2-2	TRBV7-6	TRBD1	CASSWGQGVNTGELFF	TGTGCCAGCAGCTGGGGACAGGGGGTTAACACCGGGGAGCTGTTTTTT
-	TRBJ2-5	TRBV9	-	CASSVGGAWSETQYF	TGTGCCAGCAGCGTAGGTGGGGCATGGAGCGAGACCCAGTACTTC
few	TRBJ2-7	TRBV4-1	TRBD1	CASSRRLTGSYEQYF	TGCGCCAGCAGCCGGAGATTGACAGGGTCCTACGAGCAGTACTTC
-	TRBJ1-5	TRBV28	-	CASSLGPFVNQPQHF	TGTGCCAGCAGTCTTGGGCCTTTCGTCAATCAGCCCCAGCATTTT
-	TRBJ1-2	TRBV28	TRBD1	CASSLGGQSYGYTF	TGTGCCAGCAGTTTGGGGGGACAGAGTTATGGCTACACCTTC
-	TRBJ2-2	TRBV27	-	CASSFRSGYTGELFF	TGTGCCAGCAGTTTCAGGAGCGGTTACACCGGGGAGCTGTTTTTT
-	TRBJ1-5	TRBV21-1	-	CASSNPRTGGRSYSNQPQHF	TGTGCCAGCAGCAACCCAAGGACAGGGGGCCGTTCATATAGCAATCAGCCCCAGCATTTT
-	TRBJ1-3	TRBV5-1	-	CASSAGTYGNTIYF	TGCGCCAGCAGCGCCGGGACATACGGAAACACCATATATTTT
-	TRBJ2-3	TRBV27	-	CASRQPGDTQYF	TGTGCCAGCAGGCAACCCGGAGATACGCAGTATTTT